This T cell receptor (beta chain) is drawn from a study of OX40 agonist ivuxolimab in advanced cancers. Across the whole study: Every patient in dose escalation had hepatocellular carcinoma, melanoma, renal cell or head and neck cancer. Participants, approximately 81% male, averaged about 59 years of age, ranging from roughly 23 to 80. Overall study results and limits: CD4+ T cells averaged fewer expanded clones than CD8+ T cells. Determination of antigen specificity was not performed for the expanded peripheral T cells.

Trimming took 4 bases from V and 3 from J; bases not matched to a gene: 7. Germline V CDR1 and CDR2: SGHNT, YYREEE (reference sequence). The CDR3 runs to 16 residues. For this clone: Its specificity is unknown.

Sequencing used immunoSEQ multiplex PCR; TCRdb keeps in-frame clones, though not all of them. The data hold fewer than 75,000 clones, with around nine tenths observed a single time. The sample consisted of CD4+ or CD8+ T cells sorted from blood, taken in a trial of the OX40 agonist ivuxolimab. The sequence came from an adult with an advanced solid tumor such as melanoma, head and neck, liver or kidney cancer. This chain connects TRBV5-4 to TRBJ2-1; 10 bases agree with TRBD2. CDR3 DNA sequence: TGTGCCAGCAGCGCGTTACTAGCGGGACACTACAATGAGCAGTTCTTC. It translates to CASSALLAGHYNEQFF.